Below, one T cell receptor (beta chain) is given with its context. What this receptor recognizes is not known. Base quality data are lacking; no much larger clone is found one base away. Sequences LNHDA (CDR1) and SQIVND (CDR2) are obtained from the germline V gene (reference sequence). Relative to germline, V is 6 bases shorter and J is 11 bases shorter, with 22 bases between their ends. The CDR3 holds 14 amino acids from the cysteine to the phenylalanine. Only the CDR3 DNA is retained, 42 bases long and in frame from the first base. The sample comes from a study of T cell repertoires in cytomegalovirus infection (dated by TCRdb to the late 2010s). Turning to the overall study: Donor HLA type was relevant to the analysis, as public TCR beta signatures indicated carriage of CMV infection together with the matching HLA type.

What the research found in general, with its limitations: In both this cohort and an independent 352-donor cohort, the cumulative frequency of public TCR beta family members distinguished carriers of CMV infection plus the relevant HLA type. The ex vivo response was dominated by HLA-C-restricted CMV-specific TCR beta clonotypes, and the single most frequent clonotype in two of eight donors was supplied by these HLA-C-restricted clonotypes.

Sequencing was carried out with an Illumina HiSeq 1500. TCRdb ran its own pipeline on the public reads, namely fastp trimming at Q25 and MiXCR clone calling, and kept in-frame beta chains. Merged by CDR3 protein, the rows form single entries marked with the most common genes and DNA. In this sample the table shows about 600,000 distinct CDR3 sequences, more than 20% of which occur a single time. Around 8% of the sample comes from the top ten. This receptor chain uses TRBV19 and TRBJ1-1, and perhaps TRBD1 as D gene, on 5 matching bases. The receptor comes from a human donor in good health (CMV status not recorded). Some clones in this sample may be carry-over from other donors' samples. The sequenced material came from CD8+ T cells from PBMCs. The DNA sequence reads TGTGCCAGTAGATTGGGACCGCCGAACGCGTTCGCTTTCTTT. Its amino acids are CASRLGPPNAFAFF.